This paragraph covers one TCR beta chain sequence. Other DNA variants within this sample encode the same CDR3. In germline, CDR1 is SGHAT, CDR2 FQDESV (reference sequence). V lost 3 bases, J lost 0 bases, and 8 bases lay in between. This CDR3 contains 15 residues. A CD45RA+ naive subset and a CD45RA-negative memory subset were split from CD4+ cells. Only in-frame clones appear in the TCRdb table, and some are missing; sequencing was by immunoSEQ multiplex PCR. The table has a few million clones, roughly nine tenths seen once. The record originates from a study of shared clonotypes between healthy human individuals.

The clonotype originates from a man aged 18 to 30 in good health. The chain has TRBV11-1 and TRBJ1-4; perhaps TRBD1 as D (5 bases). Material for sequencing was naive CD4+ T cells sorted from blood. Noted subset: CD45RA+ positively selected. In nucleotides, the CDR3 is TGTGCCAGCAGCTTGGGGGGTGCAACTAATGAAAAACTGTTTTTT. Protein: CASSLGGATNEKLFF. Full variable domain (missing parts from reference TRBV11-1 and TRBJ1-4): EAEVAQSPRYKITEKSQAVAFWCDPISGHATLYWYRQILGQGPELLVQFQDESVVDDSQLPKDRFSAERLKGVDSTLKIQPAELGDSAMYLCASSLGGATNEKLFFGSGTQLSVL.